The TCR beta chain under discussion was sequenced for a study of blood T cell repertoires in COVID-19. The overall study: T cells, B-cell-depleted T cells, or PBMCs provided the cDNA or gDNA that served as material.

Original processing methods: Reference gene primers were amplified, and this amplification served to estimate nucleated cell counts. Libraries were prepared by immunoSEQ multiplex PCR; TCRdb keeps only in-frame clonotypes and omits some of them. The V and J calls and clone size come from that table; D and trimming were worked out from the DNA. The sample has about 240,000 clones; about 93% are singletons. Deletions cut 4 bases from V and 8 bases from J, with 18 bases between. Germline-derived CDR1 and CDR2 are LNHDA and SQIVND (reference sequence). The CDR3 extends over 15 amino acids. Seattle patients were enrolled while actively infected and followed longitudinally.

The TCR was taken from a man in his thirties or forties with COVID-19, enrolled during active disease. The specimen was peripheral blood. The chain has TRBV19 and TRBJ2-1, with D perhaps matching TRBD2 (6 bases). Here the CDR3 reads CASSSRGGRGHEQFF. The CDR3 nucleotides read TGTGCCAGTAGTAGTCGGGGAGGTAGGGGCCATGAGCAGTTCTTC.